Here is one T cell receptor beta chain with its context. Per the original data handling: Amplification of reference gene primers provided the estimated nucleated cell counts. Here immunoSEQ multiplex PCR was the method, and the copy in TCRdb shows in-frame clones only, minus some. V, J and clone size derive from that table, while D and trimming were established from the DNA sequence. The table shows about 240,000 clones, with around 86% occurring only once. Germline CDR1 SGHRS, CDR2 YFSETQ. The V end was cut by 0 bases, the J end by 4 bases, with 16 bases between. The length of the CDR3 is 16 residues. The entry originates in a study of blood T cell repertoires in COVID-19. On the study more broadly: Specimens from acute and convalescent COVID-19 originated in the United States, Italy and Spain.

The TCR was taken from a man aged 30 to 45 who had recovered from COVID-19. The sample comprised peripheral blood. V gene TRBV5-1 combines with J gene TRBJ2-5, with D perhaps matching TRBD2 (6 bases). The CDR3 region has the DNA TGCGCCAGCAGCTTGGCCACGGGGGTGAGGGGAGAGACCCAGTACTTC. It yields the protein CASSLATGVRGETQYF.